Listed below are T cell receptor beta chains from one sample, sequenced in a study of T-cell memory formation after mild COVID-19. TCRdb ran MiXCR on the 5' RACE reads and lists one entry per CDR3 protein. The table records 45,000 to 55,000 distinct CDR3 sequences, under 7.5% of them present only once. Specimen: PBMCs or a T cell subset sorted from them (not recorded which). The receptors here all came from a man aged 18 to 30 who had mild COVID-19 (a few samples of this study predate the infection). Cell type and time point are not known. Each CDR3 is given with its conserved first and last residue. The D gene is left open where the match is weak. Expanded clones get a size class; other rows say once, few or many, or leave the size out.

clone size | D gene | J gene | V gene | CDR3 protein | CDR3 DNA
few | NA | TRBJ2-2 | TRBV4-1 | CASSQRLQGNTGELFF | TGCGCCAGCAGCCAACGATTGCAAGGGAACACCGGGGAGCTGTTTTTT
few | NA | TRBJ2-3 | TRBV11-2 | CASSSQASIFSTDTQYF | TGTGCCAGCAGCTCCCAGGCGAGCATCTTTTCCACAGATACGCAGTATTTT
NA | NA | TRBJ2-2 | TRBV10-3 | CAITQQGRSGELFF | TGTGCCATCACTCAACAGGGGAGGTCCGGGGAGCTGTTTTTT
NA | TRBD2 | TRBJ2-6 | TRBV12-3/TRBV12-4 | CASSPRLAGTSGANVLTF | TGTGCCAGCAGTCCGAGACTAGCGGGGACCTCTGGGGCCAACGTCCTGACTTTC
many | NA | TRBJ2-5 | TRBV6-6 | CASSSSFPTQYF | TGTGCCAGCAGTTCTTCTTTTCCGACCCAGTACTTC
many | TRBD2 | TRBJ2-1 | TRBV6-5 | CASSTPSGGGANEQFF | TGTGCCAGCAGTACTCCGTCTGGCGGGGGGGCCAATGAGCAGTTCTTC
many | NA | TRBJ2-3 | TRBV20-1 | CSARDSRASEKQYF | TGCAGTGCTAGAGACTCCCGTGCTAGCGAGAAGCAGTATTTT
few | NA | TRBJ1-2 | TRBV9 | CASSVDPKNYGYTF | TGTGCCAGCAGCGTAGATCCGAAGAACTATGGCTACACCTTC
many | TRBD2 | TRBJ2-1 | TRBV10-3 | CATKQASGNEQFF | TGTGCCACAAAGCAAGCTAGCGGGAATGAGCAGTTCTTC
NA | NA | TRBJ1-4 | TRBV12-3/TRBV12-4 | CASSPIDPYRNEKLFF | TGTGCCAGCAGTCCTATCGACCCCTACCGTAATGAAAAACTGTTTTTT
NA | NA | TRBJ2-5 | TRBV7-2 | CASSFPPGPPDF | TGTGCCAGCAGCTTCCCCCCCGGTCCCCCGGACTTC
few | NA | TRBJ2-7 | TRBV5-1 | CASKISVASYEQYF | TGCGCCAGCAAGATCTCCGTAGCTAGCTACGAGCAGTACTTC
few | NA | TRBJ1-4 | TRBV7-2 | CASSLQPFWGADEKLFF | TGTGCCAGCAGCCTACAACCATTTTGGGGGGCCGATGAAAAACTGTTTTTT
few | NA | TRBJ2-3 | TRBV13 | CASSAASTDTQYF | TGTGCCAGCAGCGCCGCTAGCACAGATACGCAGTATTTT
NA | TRBD2 | TRBJ2-1 | TRBV7-2 | CASSSWTSGNEQFF | TGTGCCAGCAGCTCCTGGACTAGCGGGAATGAGCAGTTCTTC
few | TRBD1 | TRBJ1-1 | TRBV12-3/TRBV12-4 | CASSLPQGEVTEAFF | TGTGCCAGCAGCCTGCCACAGGGGGAGGTCACTGAAGCTTTCTTT
NA | NA | TRBJ1-1 | TRBV6-1 | CASILTGNTEAFF | TGTGCCAGCATACTTACAGGGAACACTGAAGCTTTCTTT
NA | NA | TRBJ1-4 | TRBV12-3/TRBV12-4 | CASVGDVSVGEKLFF | TGTGCCAGCGTTGGCGATGTTTCGGTAGGGGAAAAACTGTTTTTT
many | TRBD2 | TRBJ2-1 | TRBV7-2 | CASSFGLAGGNEQFF | TGTGCCAGCAGCTTCGGACTAGCGGGGGGTAATGAGCAGTTCTTC
many | NA | TRBJ2-1 | TRBV9 | CASSPGGSAQFF | TGTGCCAGCAGCCCAGGTGGGTCCGCGCAGTTCTTC
NA | NA | TRBJ2-4 | TRBV5-1 | CASSLVGGFGIQYF | TGCGCCAGCAGCTTGGTCGGAGGCTTCGGCATTCAGTACTTC
NA | NA | TRBJ1-1 | TRBV4-2 | CASSRLGVQANTEAFF | TGTGCCAGCAGCAGACTAGGGGTCCAGGCGAACACTGAAGCTTTCTTT
few | NA | TRBJ1-6 | TRBV4-3 | CASSRNPGQDNSPLHF | TGCGCCAGCAGCCGAAATCCGGGGCAGGATAATTCACCCCTCCACTTT
many | TRBD1 | TRBJ2-7 | TRBV20-1 | CSAKSGTVFYEQYF | TGCAGTGCCAAATCCGGGACAGTATTCTACGAGCAGTACTTC
many | TRBD2 | TRBJ2-3 | TRBV7-9 | CASSLQGGVEYF | TGTGCCAGCAGCTTACAGGGAGGGGTAGAGTATTTT
many | NA | TRBJ1-2 | TRBV7-2 | CASSLTEGNYGYTF | TGTGCCAGCAGCTTAACTGAGGGGAACTATGGCTACACCTTC
NA | NA | TRBJ2-2 | TRBV5-1 | CASSVLPPPGVGELFF | TGCGCCAGCAGCGTTCTCCCCCCCCCCGGCGTCGGGGAGCTGTTTTTT
NA | NA | TRBJ2-3 | TRBV2 | CASSEGIDTQYF | TGTGCCAGCAGTGAGGGCATCGATACGCAGTATTTT
few | NA | TRBJ1-2 | TRBV7-2 | CASSLSLTVLGYTF | TGTGCCAGCAGCCTCTCCTTGACAGTCCTGGGCTACACCTTC
many | TRBD2 | TRBJ2-1 | TRBV7-2 | CASSVGTNDEQFF | TGTGCCAGCAGCGTTGGGACTAACGATGAGCAGTTCTTC
few | NA | TRBJ1-2 | TRBV29-1 | CSVEVQGGYTF | TGCAGCGTTGAAGTTCAGGGAGGCTACACCTTC
few | TRBD1 | TRBJ2-2 | TRBV7-2 | CASSYRGGTGELFF | TGTGCCAGCAGCTACAGGGGTGGCACCGGGGAGCTGTTTTTT
few | TRBD2 | TRBJ2-5 | TRBV5-4 | CASSLAGEGRETQYF | TGTGCCAGCAGCTTGGCCGGGGAGGGACGCGAGACCCAGTACTTC
NA | NA | TRBJ2-5 | TRBV7-3 | CASSTQGGLAATQYF | TGTGCCAGCAGCACGCAAGGGGGATTAGCGGCGACCCAGTACTTC
many | NA | TRBJ1-2 | TRBV20-1 | CSASTVLYGYTF | TGCAGTGCCTCGACAGTCCTCTATGGCTACACCTTC
few | NA | TRBJ2-6 | TRBV7-9 | CAGSVASSRSGANVLTF | TGTGCCGGTAGCGTAGCCTCCTCAAGATCTGGGGCCAACGTCCTGACTTTC
many | NA | TRBJ2-3 | TRBV7-2 | CASSLAPWGSTDTQYF | TGTGCCAGCAGCTTAGCGCCGTGGGGCAGCACAGATACGCAGTATTTT
NA | NA | TRBJ2-2 | TRBV5-1 | CASSPVGFGTGELFF | TGCGCCAGCAGCCCGGTGGGGTTCGGGACCGGGGAGCTGTTTTTT
many | NA | TRBJ2-2 | TRBV7-7 | CASSLSERNTGELFF | TGTGCCAGCAGCTTAAGCGAGAGGAACACCGGGGAGCTGTTTTTT
many | NA | TRBJ2-1 | TRBV7-2 | CASSLAEGGEQFF | TGTGCCAGCAGCTTAGCGGAGGGAGGTGAGCAGTTCTTC
NA | TRBD1 | TRBJ2-5 | TRBV9 | CASSEGQGIQETQYF | TGTGCCAGCAGCGAGGGACAGGGAATACAAGAGACCCAGTACTTC
few | NA | TRBJ2-2 | TRBV30 | CAWSLRAWTGELFF | TGTGCCTGGAGTCTTCGGGCTTGGACCGGGGAGCTGTTTTTT
few | TRBD1 | TRBJ2-5 | TRBV5-6 | CASSLGLNRGAETQYF | TGTGCCAGCAGCTTGGGGCTGAACAGGGGGGCAGAGACCCAGTACTTC
NA | NA | TRBJ2-5 | TRBV14 | CASSRLGAQETQYF | TGTGCCAGCAGCCGCCTAGGGGCACAAGAGACCCAGTACTTC
many | TRBD1 | TRBJ2-4 | TRBV7-2 | CASSRDPGQGDIQYF | TGTGCCAGCAGTCGAGATCCGGGACAGGGAGACATTCAGTACTTC
few | NA | TRBJ1-6 | TRBV10-3 | CAISESAGTENSPLHF | TGTGCCATCAGTGAGTCGGCGGGGACGGAGAATTCACCCCTCCACTTT
many | NA | TRBJ2-5 | TRBV30 | CAWSPRETQYF | TGTGCCTGGAGCCCAAGGGAGACCCAGTACTTC
few | TRBD1 | TRBJ1-2 | TRBV5-6 | CASSQRIDRGGYTF | TGTGCCAGCAGCCAACGGATCGACAGGGGTGGCTACACCTTC